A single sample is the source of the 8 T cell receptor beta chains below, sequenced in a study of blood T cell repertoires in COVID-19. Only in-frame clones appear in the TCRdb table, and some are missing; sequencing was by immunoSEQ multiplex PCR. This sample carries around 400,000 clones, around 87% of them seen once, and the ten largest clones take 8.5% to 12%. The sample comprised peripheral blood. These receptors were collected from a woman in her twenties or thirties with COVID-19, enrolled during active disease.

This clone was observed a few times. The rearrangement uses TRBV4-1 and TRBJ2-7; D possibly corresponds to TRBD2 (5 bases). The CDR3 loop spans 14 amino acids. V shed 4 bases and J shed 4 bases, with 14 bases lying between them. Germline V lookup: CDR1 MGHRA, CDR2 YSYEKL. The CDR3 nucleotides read TGCGCCAGCAGCCGGTCGGGAATCGAGTACGAGCAGTACTTC. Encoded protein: CASSRSGIEYEQYF.

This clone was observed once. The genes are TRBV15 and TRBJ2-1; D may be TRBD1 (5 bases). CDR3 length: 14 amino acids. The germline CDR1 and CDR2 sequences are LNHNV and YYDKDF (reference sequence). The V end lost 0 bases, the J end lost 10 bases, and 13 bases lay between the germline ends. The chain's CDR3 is CATSRDRVVWEQFF. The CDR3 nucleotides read TGTGCCACCAGCAGAGACAGGGTGGTTTGGGAGCAGTTCTTC. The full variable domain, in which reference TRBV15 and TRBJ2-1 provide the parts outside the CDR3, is DAMVIQNPRYQVTQFGKPVTLSCSQTLNHNVMYWYQQKSSQAPKLLFHYYDKDFNNEADTPDNFQSRRPNTSFCFLDIRSPGLGDTAMYLCATSRDRVVWEQFFGPGTRLTVL.

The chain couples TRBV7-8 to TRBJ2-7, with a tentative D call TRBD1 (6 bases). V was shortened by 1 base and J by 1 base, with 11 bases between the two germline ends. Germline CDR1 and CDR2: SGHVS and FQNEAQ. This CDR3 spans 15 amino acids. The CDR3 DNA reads TGTGCCAGCAGCTTAGTGGCAGGGGAGTCCTACGAGCAGTACTTC. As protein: CASSLVAGESYEQYF. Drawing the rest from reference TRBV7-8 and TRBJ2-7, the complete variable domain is GAGVSQSPRYKVAKRGQDVALRCDPISGHVSLFWYQQALGQGPEFLTYFQNEAQLDKSGLPSDRFFAERPEGSVSTLKIQRTQQEDSAVYLCASSLVAGESYEQYFGPGTRLTVT.

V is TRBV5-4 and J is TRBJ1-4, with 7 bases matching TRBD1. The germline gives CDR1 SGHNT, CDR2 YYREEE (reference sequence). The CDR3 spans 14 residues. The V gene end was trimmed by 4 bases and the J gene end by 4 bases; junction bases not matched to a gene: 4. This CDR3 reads CASSPGQFNEKLFF. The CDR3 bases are TGTGCCAGCAGCCCGGGACAGTTTAATGAAAAACTGTTTTTT. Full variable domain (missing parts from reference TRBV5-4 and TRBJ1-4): ETGVTQSPTHLIKTRGQQVTLRCSSQSGHNTVSWYQQALGQGPQFIFQYYREEENGRGNFPPRFSGLQFPNYSSELNVNALELDDSALYLCASSPGQFNEKLFFGSGTQLSVL.

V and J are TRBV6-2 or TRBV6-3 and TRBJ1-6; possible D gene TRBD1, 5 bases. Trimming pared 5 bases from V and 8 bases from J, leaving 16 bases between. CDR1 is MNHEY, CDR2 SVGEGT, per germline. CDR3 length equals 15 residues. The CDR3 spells CASSHVRGYDSPLHF. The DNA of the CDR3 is TGTGCCAGCAGTCACGTTAGGGGTTATGATTCACCCCTCCACTTT.

CDR3 nucleotides: TGCAGTGCTACCCTTATCTACGAGCAGTACTTC. Residues: CSATLIYEQYF. This chain connects TRBV20-1 to TRBJ2-7; no clear D. CDR1 is DFQATT, CDR2 SNEGSKA, per germline (reference sequence). The V and J ends lost 4 bases and 3 bases respectively, with 7 bases between them. This CDR3 has 11 residues.

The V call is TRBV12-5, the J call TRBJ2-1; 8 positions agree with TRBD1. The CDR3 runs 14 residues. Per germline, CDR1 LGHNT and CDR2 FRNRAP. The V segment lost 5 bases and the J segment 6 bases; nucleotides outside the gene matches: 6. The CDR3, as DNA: TGTGCTAGTGGTCGTGGACAGGGATTCAATGAGCAGTTCTTC. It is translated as CASGRGQGFNEQFF.

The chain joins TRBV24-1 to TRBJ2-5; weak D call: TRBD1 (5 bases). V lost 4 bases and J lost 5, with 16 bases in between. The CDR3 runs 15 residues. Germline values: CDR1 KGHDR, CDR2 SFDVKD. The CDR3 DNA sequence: TGTGCCACCAGTGACCCCACTGGGGCAGCGGAGACCCAGTACTTC. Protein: CATSDPTGAAETQYF.